This TCR beta chain was recorded in a study of T cells in Graves' hyperthyroidism and ophthalmopathy (dated by TCRdb to between 2018 and 2021). A note on the overall study: Peripheral blood was collected at initial diagnosis, before any treatment. Whether ophthalmopathy could be predicted prospectively was tested in an independent validation cohort made up of some 20 hyperthyroidism patients plus 17 patients who later progressed to ophthalmopathy. The paper describes TCR Vbeta CDR3 sequencing of 135 peripheral blood samples, made up of 43 ophthalmopathy patients, roughly 80 hyperthyroidism patients and 17 progressor patients. In several Graves' hyperthyroidism patients, the study also compared T-cell repertoires from thyroid tissue with T-cell repertoires from blood. The roughly 91 discovery patients were randomly split 7:3 into training and test sets. TCR V-J signatures able to tell the groups apart were searched for in a discovery cohort of 90 to 100 patients, of whom fewer than 45 had Graves' ophthalmopathy and 55 to 65 had stable Graves' hyperthyroidism. Once sampling was done, hyperthyroidism patients were given methimazole at a starting dose of 30 mg daily, whereas ophthalmopathy patients were given high-dose intravenous methylprednisolone. Findings and caveats that apply to the study as a whole: No statistical method was used to set the sample size in advance, and investigators knew the group allocation. Blood samples also contained most of the expanded thyroid clonotypes (frequency above 0.001), which suggests that blood repertoires may reflect thyroid immune responses. In cross-validation, a model built on a 13 V-J signature told ophthalmopathy apart from stable hyperthyroidism with 87.88% sensitivity and about 81% specificity, and in testing the same model reached 80%/75%. In validation, progression to ophthalmopathy was predicted by the model with around 70% sensitivity and 72% to 85% specificity, a median of around 5.9 months before onset.

Ophthalmopathy patients had moderately to severely active disease, with a Clinical Activity Score of 3 or more, a NOSPECS grade of 4 or more, and a disease duration of less than 3 months. Patients with uncontrolled infections, other autoimmune diseases, pregnancy or lactation were excluded. Diagnoses relied on clinical symptoms, serum thyroxine and TRAb, thyroid ultrasound and orbital computed tomography. PBMCs were separated from about 10 ml of fresh peripheral blood using Ficoll-Paque density gradient centrifugation. Trizol reagent was used to extract total RNA, and RNA quality was then checked on an Agilent 2100 Bioanalyzer. Amplification of TCR beta CDR3 regions was carried out from RNA transcripts. For the first round of RT-PCR on the TCR CDR3, the HTBI primer set was used together with the Qiagen OneStep RT-PCR kit. A second multiplex PCR round built the libraries, followed by size selection and purification. The libraries were sequenced on an Illumina HiSeq2000 using paired-end 100 bp reads. The authors' analysis ran thus. SOAPnuke was used to process the raw data, with reads discarded if the reads contained adapters or uncalled bases, had a mean Phred below 15, or lacked an exact constant-primer or identifier match. High-quality paired reads were merged using COPE v1.2.5, and each unique nucleotide sequence was defined as a clonotype. MiTCR v1.1 was used to align the clonotypes against IMGT TRBV, TRBD and TRBJ reference segments. The analysis was restricted to V-J combinations with a frequency above 0.0001, which together covered 99.2% of the repertoires. A TCS score was defined as the ratio between F50 (clonal expansion) and ExV (chaos), using BLOSUM62-based TCRdist between CDR3 peptides within each V-J. Welch's t-statistics and random forest reduced 450 to 600 V-J features to 10 to 15, which were used in a naive Bayes classifier (R e1071). TCRdb took the public reads, trimmed them with fastp at Q25, ran MiXCR for clone calling and kept in-frame beta chains. Under each unique CDR3 protein, matching rows form one entry showing the most common genes and DNA. The V and J calls and clone size come from TCRdb's table, not from the authors' own analysis. This sample holds about half a million distinct CDR3 sequences; approximately 23% were observed only once. The ten largest clones represent around 47% of the sample.

As concerns this clonotype: There is no known antigen for this receptor. Base-call qualities are not available, and no considerably larger clone is one nucleotide away.

The sequenced sample consisted of blood. The receptor was derived from an older woman with Graves' ophthalmopathy.

The DNA is as follows: TGTGCCAGCAGCCCAAGGGGCGGGAGTATCTACGAGCAGTACTTC. Translated, it gives CASSPRGGSIYEQYF. The chain uses TRBV9 and TRBJ2-7; a stretch of 7 junction bases matches TRBD2. Ends trimmed: V by 4 bases, J by 3 bases; bases unmatched to a gene: 10. Sequences SGDLS (CDR1) and YYNGEE (CDR2) are obtained from the germline V gene. The CDR3 runs 15 residues from the cysteine to the phenylalanine. Of the read, only the CDR3 DNA is kept; its 45 bases are in frame from base 1.